These 30 T cell receptor beta chains share one sample of origin, sequenced in a study of blood T cells in healthy people across ages. Next came a second PCR, run for about 7 to 12 cycles, which used a sample-barcoded 5' primer along with a J-beta primer mix. TCRdb used MiXCR to reprocess the 5' RACE reads, holding one entry per CDR3 protein. The sample carries 780,000 or so distinct CDR3 sequences, more than 50% recorded once. Material for sequencing was blood. Receptor source: a man aged 35-49 years in good health.

The chain couples TRBV4-2 to TRBJ2-1; TRBD2 is a possible D gene (6 bases). TRBJ2-7 matches the DNA end more closely, so the J call is doubtful. Germline-derived CDR1 and CDR2 are LGHNA and YNFKEQ. CDR3 length: 14 residues. The CDR3, as DNA: TGTGCCAGCAGCCAAGAGGAGGGCGACTACGAGCAGTACTTC. Its protein is CASSQEEGDYEQYF.

This sequence joins TRBV27 and TRBJ2-7; TRBD2 matches at 9 bases. The germline CDR1 and CDR2 sequences are MNHEY and SMNVEV (reference sequence). With 1 base clipped from V and 2 bases from J, the junction kept 6 bases outside the gene matches. The CDR3 consists of 16 residues. In DNA, the CDR3 is TGTGCCAGCAGTTTATATGCGGGAGGGCTCACCTACGAGCAGTACTTC. This codes for CASSLYAGGLTYEQYF.

This clonotype was found once. The rearrangement uses TRBV27 and TRBJ2-2, with D unclear. The CDR3 spans 12 residues. V was clipped by 3 bases and J by 15 bases, with 14 bases between them. Germline V gene lookup returns CDR1 MNHEY and CDR2 SMNVEV (reference sequence). CDR3 sequence reads: CASSFPGRGVFF. The CDR3 nucleotides are TGTGCCAGCAGTTTCCCGGGCCGTGGTGTGTTTTTT.

The chain carries TRBV6-5 and TRBJ1-2; the D gene is possibly TRBD1 (6 bases). The germline CDR1 and CDR2 sequences are MNHEY and SVGAGI. CDR3 length: 15 residues. Trimming shortened V by 10 bases and J by 4 bases, and 22 bases separated the two germline ends. In DNA, the CDR3 is TGTGCCACCAAACCGGACGGACAGCTCCTCTATGGCTACACCTTC. This translates into CATKPDGQLLYGYTF.

The chain couples TRBV5-1 to TRBJ2-3; D tentatively reads TRBD1 or TRBD2 (5 bases each). The CDR3 is 13 residues long. Trimming removed 5 bases at V and 8 bases at J, with 15 bases between. Per germline, CDR1 SGHRS and CDR2 YFSETQ. CDR3 coding DNA: TGCGCCAGCAGTTGGACGACCGGGACTACGCAGTATTTT. Its translation: CASSWTTGTTQYF.

There are a few counts of this clonotype. The chain links TRBV7-2 to TRBJ2-5; perhaps TRBD1 as D (6 bases). The CDR3 has 13 residues. Germline lookup yields CDR1 SGHTA and CDR2 FQGNSA. The V end lost 5 bases, the J end lost 1 base, and 8 bases lay between the germline ends. The CDR3, as DNA: TGTGCCAGCAGCCGGGACACCCAAGAGACCCAGTACTTC. It is translated as CASSRDTQETQYF.

J is TRBJ1-2 and V is TRBV20-1; 8 nucleotides agree with TRBD1. The CDR3 spans 16 residues. The germline CDR1 and CDR2 sequences are DFQATT and SNEGSKA (reference sequence). Trimming cost V 4 bases and J 4 bases; bases outside gene matches: 14. The CDR3 spells CSATSDGQGDFYGYTF. The CDR3, as DNA: TGCAGTGCTACTTCAGATGGACAGGGAGATTTCTATGGCTACACCTTC.

V and J are TRBV9 and TRBJ2-3, with 11 bases lining up with TRBD2. V trimming: 2 bases; J trimming: 3 bases; junction bases outside the gene matches: 5. Germline CDR1 is SGDLS and CDR2 is YYNGEE. CDR3 length equals 16 residues. The CDR3 DNA reads as TGTGCCAGCAGCGTGGAAAGACTAGCGGGGACAGATACGCAGTATTTT. Its protein product is CASSVERLAGTDTQYF.

The table lists this clonotype with a count of one. The chain combines TRBV5-1 with TRBJ2-1; D is uncertain. The last part of the DNA fits TRBJ2-7 better; the J call may be wrong. Germline-derived CDR1 and CDR2 are SGHRS and YFSETQ. The CDR3 consists of 15 residues. CDR3: CASSPGLSSYNEQYF. CDR3 nucleotide sequence: TGCGCCAGCAGCCCTGGGTTGAGCTCCTACAATGAGCAGTACTTC.

This clonotype was counted only a few times. This rearrangement joins TRBV28 to TRBJ1-4; no reliable D call. Germline CDR1 MDHEN, CDR2 SYDVKM. The CDR3 spans 17 residues. Trimming removed 7 bases at V and 0 bases at J, with 18 bases between. The CDR3 spells CASKRQAAFATNEKLFF. DNA for the CDR3: TGTGCCAGCAAAAGGCAGGCCGCATTTGCAACTAATGAAAAACTGTTTTTT.

The table lists this clonotype with a few counts. The chain joins TRBV25-1 to TRBJ2-6; the D gene is possibly TRBD2 (6 bases). Deletions cut 5 bases from V and 3 bases from J, with 14 bases between. The CDR3 consists of 16 residues. CDR1 and CDR2 from the germline V gene are MGHDK and SYGVNS. The CDR3 DNA reads as TGTGCCAGCAGTCTCTGGGGCGGGGATGGGGCCAACGTCCTGACTTTC. Translating it yields CASSLWGGDGANVLTF.

This clonotype was found a few times. The rearrangement uses TRBV11-1 and TRBJ2-1; TRBD2 agrees at 11 bases. CDR3 length: 16 amino acids. Germline V lookup: CDR1 SGHAT, CDR2 FQDESV (reference sequence). The V gene end was trimmed by 5 bases and the J gene end by 3 bases; junction bases not matched to a gene: 6. DNA of the CDR3: TGTGCCAGCAGCCCCGAACTAGCGGGAGTCTACAATGAGCAGTTCTTC. Translation: CASSPELAGVYNEQFF.

The V call is TRBV29-1, the J call TRBJ2-7, with 7 bases fitting TRBD1. The J call may be incorrect, as the DNA end agrees better with TRBJ2-4. CDR3 size: 14 residues. Germline V gives CDR1 SQVTM, CDR2 ANQGSEA. The chain's CDR3 is CSARQGGLRNIQYF. The CDR3 DNA follows: TGCAGCGCTCGACAAGGGGGCTTAAGGAACATTCAGTACTTC.

The chain couples TRBV20-1 to TRBJ2-1, with 9 bases identical to TRBD1. The CDR3 covers 13 residues. Germline V CDR1 and CDR2: DFQATT, SNEGSKA (reference sequence). V was pared by 3 bases and J by 8 bases, with 5 bases of the junction left unmatched. CDR3 residues: CSARGQGIHEQFF. CDR3 nucleotide sequence: TGCAGTGCTAGGGGACAGGGTATCCATGAGCAGTTCTTC.

The V gene is TRBV7-8, the J gene TRBJ2-7; 7 nucleotides match TRBD2. Germline assignment: CDR1 SGHVS and CDR2 FQNEAQ. J gave up 5 bases and V 5 bases, and 9 bases lay outside the gene matches. The CDR3 covers 14 residues. CDR3 in amino acids: CASSQTTGGNEQYF. CDR3 bases: TGTGCCAGCAGCCAAACCACGGGAGGCAACGAGCAGTACTTC.

The chain couples TRBV4-3 to TRBJ2-7; tentative D call: TRBD2 (5 bases). Trimming shortened V by 3 bases and J by 0 bases, and 12 bases separated the two germline ends. Germline V gives CDR1 LGHNA, CDR2 YSLEER. The CDR3 covers 15 residues. CDR3 residues: CASSQERAASYEQYF. CDR3 in DNA: TGCGCCAGCAGCCAGGAGCGAGCGGCCTCCTACGAGCAGTACTTC.

The chain combines TRBV4-1 with TRBJ2-7, with D possibly TRBD1 on 6 matching bases. V shed 2 bases and J shed 7 bases, with 21 bases lying between them. Germline values: CDR1 MGHRA, CDR2 YSYEKL. The CDR3 consists of 16 residues. CDR3 in amino acids: CASSQPRQGLYNEQYF. Here the CDR3 DNA reads TGCGCCAGCAGCCAACCTCGGCAGGGGTTATACAATGAGCAGTACTTC.

J is TRBJ2-1 and V is TRBV20-1; TRBD2 is a possible D gene (6 bases). Between the trimmed V and J ends, which lost 4 bases and 4 bases, there was a span of 11 bases. CDR3 length: 13 residues. Germline V lookup: CDR1 DFQATT, CDR2 SNEGSKA (reference sequence). The CDR3 here is CSATWRGYNEQFF. DNA of the CDR3: TGCAGTGCTACCTGGAGGGGTTACAATGAGCAGTTCTTC.

The V and J genes are TRBV4-1 and TRBJ2-1; the match to TRBD1 covers 8 bases. V gave up 3 bases and J gave up 7 bases; unmatched junction bases: 8. There are 15 residues in the CDR3. Germline loops: CDR1 MGHRA, CDR2 YSYEKL. The DNA of the CDR3 is TGCGCCAGCAGCCAGAGAGGGACAGGAGGGAATGAGCAGTTCTTC. It translates to CASSQRGTGGNEQFF.

The chain has TRBV29-1 and TRBJ2-3; the D is unclear. The CDR3 covers 14 residues. V lost 1 base and J 4 bases, leaving 12 bases between the germline ends. Germline V lookup: CDR1 SQVTM, CDR2 ANQGSEA. The CDR3 loop is CSVEGYEFADTQYF. In nucleotides, the CDR3 is TGCAGCGTTGAAGGATACGAGTTCGCAGATACGCAGTATTTT.

A few counts support this clonotype. The chain has TRBV4-2 and TRBJ2-7; TRBD1 aligns across 8 bases. Germline V lookup: CDR1 LGHNA, CDR2 YNFKEQ. The CDR3 is 15 residues long. V shed 4 bases, J shed 5 bases, and the junction held 10 bases outside the gene matches. CDR3 DNA sequence: TGTGCCAGCAGCCTTCCAGGGGGCCTATTAAACGAGCAGTACTTC. Residues: CASSLPGGLLNEQYF.

This clonotype was found once. The V call is TRBV7-2, the J call TRBJ2-5; TRBD2 matches at 7 bases. This CDR3 comprises 16 residues. J was trimmed by 2 bases and V by 2 bases; bases with no gene match: 8. Germline CDR1 is SGHTA and CDR2 is FQGNSA. Here the CDR3 DNA reads TGTGCCAGCAGCTTATTTCGGGGGGATATACAAGAGACCCAGTACTTC. This codes for CASSLFRGDIQETQYF.

The genes are TRBV29-1 and TRBJ1-5, with 8 bases aligning to TRBD1. The CDR3 runs 12 residues. CDR1 is SQVTM, CDR2 ANQGSEA, per germline. The V segment lost 4 bases and the J segment 6 bases; nucleotides outside the gene matches: 2. In DNA, the CDR3 is TGCAGCGTTGGGACAGGGACTCAGCCCCAGCATTTT. This codes for CSVGTGTQPQHF.

Only a few counts were recorded for this clonotype. The CDR3 spells CASSSQRWSYETQYF. CDR3 bases: TGTGCCAGCAGTTCCCAAAGGTGGTCCTACGAGACCCAGTACTTC. This sequence joins TRBV12-3 or TRBV12-4 and TRBJ2-5; D is ambiguous. The CDR3 contains 15 residues. Trimming cost V 4 bases and J 5 bases, with 17 bases left between them.

This clonotype showed up many times. The V call is TRBV20-1, the J call TRBJ1-2; 8 bases map to TRBD1. The V and J ends lost 4 bases and 4 bases, in that order; junction bases with no gene match: 8. CDR1 is DFQATT, CDR2 SNEGSKA, per germline (reference sequence). This CDR3 comprises 14 residues. CDR3 in amino acids: CSATLRQGIYGYTF. The CDR3 DNA reads as TGCAGTGCTACTCTCCGACAGGGGATCTATGGCTACACCTTC.

Concerning this clonotype: This could be a read error, since a much larger clone is one nucleotide away. V gene TRBV28 combines with J gene TRBJ2-1, with TRBD1 as a possible D gene (6 bases). This CDR3 region has 15 residues. Germline V gene data show CDR1 as MDHEN and CDR2 as SYDVKM. The CDR3 region is CASRPQGSPYKEQFF. The CDR3 coding sequence is TGTGCCAGCAGGCCACAGGGTAGCCCCTACAAGGAGCAGTTCTTC.

This clonotype turned up a few times. This chain uses TRBV29-1 with TRBJ2-5; a weak D match, TRBD2 (5 bases). The V end was cut by 4 bases, the J end by 10 bases, with 13 bases between. This CDR3 is 11 amino acids long. Germline V CDR1 and CDR2: SQVTM, ANQGSEA. The CDR3 loop reads CSVGRQDHQYF. CDR3 DNA: TGCAGCGTTGGGAGGCAGGACCACCAGTACTTC.

This clonotype was recorded a few times. V and J are TRBV5-4 and TRBJ2-1, with 8 bases aligning to TRBD1. The CDR3 has 15 amino acids. CDR1 and CDR2 from the germline V gene are SGHNT and YYREEE (reference sequence). Trimming at V came to 4 bases and at J to 10 bases, leaving 13 bases not matched to a gene. The CDR3 region has the DNA TGTGCCAGCAGCACAAGGACAGGGCCCCCCCTCGAGCAGTTCTTC. It translates to CASSTRTGPPLEQFF.

In nucleotides, the CDR3 is TGTGCCAGCAGTAGAGGGTTTAGCAATCAGCCCCAGCATTTT. Encoded protein: CASSRGFSNQPQHF. The genes are TRBV2 and TRBJ1-5, with D unclear. Trimming shortened V by 5 bases and J by 0 bases, and 8 bases separated the two germline ends. The CDR3 extends over 14 amino acids. Germline V lookup: CDR1 SNHLY, CDR2 FYNNEI.

This clonotype turned up a few times. The chain uses TRBV25-1 and TRBJ2-7, with TRBD2 matching over 10 bases. This CDR3 spans 15 amino acids. J gave up 5 bases and V 4 bases, and 8 bases lay outside the gene matches. The V gene's germline CDR1 is MGHDK and CDR2 SYGVNS. CDR3 nucleotide sequence: TGTGCCAGCAGTGGCCCTAGCGGGAGTATGGACGAGCAGTACTTC. This codes for CASSGPSGSMDEQYF.